A single sample gave rise to the 26 T cell receptor beta chains below, sequenced in a study of shared clonotypes between healthy human individuals. Method: immunoSEQ multiplex PCR; TCRdb's copy keeps in-frame clones and lacks some. This table holds around 1,000,000 clones, approximately 77% found once. The specimen was memory CD4+ T cells from PBMCs. Subset meaning: CD45RA-negative fraction. The receptors come from a man aged 18 to 30 in good health. Some clones in this sample may be carry-over from other donors' samples.

The V and J genes are TRBV30 and TRBJ2-7; 11 bases are shared with TRBD1. Per the germline V gene, CDR1 is GTSNPN and CDR2 is SVGIG (reference sequence). The junction had 16 bases not matched to a gene; V was cut back by 3 bases and J by 3 bases. There are 18 residues in the CDR3. CDR3 loop: CAWRRTGGLRGNFYEQYF. CDR3 coding DNA: TGTGCCTGGAGGAGGACAGGGGGCCTACGGGGGAACTTCTACGAGCAGTACTTC.

The gene calls are TRBV27 and TRBJ2-3; the D is unclear. Trimming removed 4 bases from V and 2 bases from J, with 10 bases in between. CDR3 length equals 14 residues. Germline V gene data show CDR1 as MNHEY and CDR2 as SMNVEV (reference sequence). The CDR3 region is CASSYVAATDTQYF. The CDR3, as DNA: TGTGCCAGCAGTTATGTAGCCGCCACAGATACGCAGTATTTT.

The chain recombines TRBV7-2 with TRBJ1-1; the D is unclear. The CDR3 runs 15 residues. V lost 2 bases and J 7 bases, leaving 17 bases between the germline ends. Germline V gene lookup returns CDR1 SGHTA and CDR2 FQGNSA. This CDR3 is CASSLRVGRHVEAFF. CDR3 sequence (DNA): TGTGCCAGCAGCTTAAGGGTGGGCAGGCACGTTGAAGCTTTCTTT.

V gene TRBV11-2 combines with J gene TRBJ1-6; weak D call: TRBD1 (5 bases). V lost 4 bases and J 13 bases, leaving 14 bases between the germline ends. The CDR3 sequence is 13 residues long. Germline CDR1 SGHAT, CDR2 FQNNGV. As DNA, the CDR3 is TGTGCCAGCAGCTCAACGGGGCCATCCCCCCTCCACTTT. Translated: CASSSTGPSPLHF.

To note about this clone: This specimen includes other DNA sequences encoding the same CDR3. The chain joins TRBV5-1 to TRBJ1-1; D perhaps matches TRBD1 (6 bases). This CDR3 spans 14 amino acids. V was cut by 4 bases and J by 1 base, with 11 bases left in between. Germline V gene lookup returns CDR1 SGHRS and CDR2 YFSETQ. CDR3 coding DNA: TGCGCCAGCAGCCAGGACAGACCGAACACTGAAGCTTTCTTT. This sequence encodes CASSQDRPNTEAFF.

The V gene is TRBV29-1, the J gene TRBJ2-3; D possibly corresponds to TRBD2 (6 bases). This CDR3 region has 16 residues. Trimming took 3 bases from V and 3 from J, leaving 19 bases between them. Germline V gives CDR1 SQVTM, CDR2 ANQGSEA. CDR3 region: CSVEGGLAFGTDTQYF. CDR3 bases: TGCAGCGTTGAGGGGGGACTCGCGTTTGGGACAGATACGCAGTATTTT.

This clone occurred once. The CDR3, as DNA: TGTGCCAGCAGTATTCGGACAGGGGGCTACTACGAGCAGTACTTC. As protein: CASSIRTGGYYEQYF. V and J are TRBV6-1 and TRBJ2-7, with 11 bases that match TRBD1. With 5 bases clipped from V and 3 bases from J, the junction kept 6 bases outside the gene matches. Germline CDR1 MNHNS, CDR2 SASEGT. The CDR3 contains 15 residues.

The V call is TRBV4-2, the J call TRBJ2-7; D ambiguous. Germline loops: CDR1 LGHNA, CDR2 YNFKEQ. V was clipped by 0 bases and J by 2 bases, with 14 bases between them. The length of the CDR3 is 16 residues. CDR3 residues: CASSQEASRGAYEQYF. CDR3 in DNA: TGTGCCAGCAGCCAAGAGGCCTCGCGTGGAGCCTACGAGCAGTACTTC.

V and J are TRBV11-2 and TRBJ2-7; D not certain. Germline V gene lookup returns CDR1 SGHAT and CDR2 FQNNGV. With 5 bases removed from V and 2 bases from J, the gap between germline ends came to 13 bases. CDR3 size: 14 residues. The CDR3 DNA reads TGTGCCAGCAGCCGAAACTTGGGCACCTACGAGCAGTACTTC. Protein: CASSRNLGTYEQYF.

The gene calls are TRBV7-2 and TRBJ2-2; D unclear. In germline, CDR1 is SGHTA, CDR2 FQGNSA. V shed 6 bases and J shed 1 base, with 6 bases lying between them. The CDR3 is 13 residues long. The CDR3 nucleotides read TGTGCCAGCAGAAGCTGGAACACCGGGGAGCTGTTTTTT. Translating gives CASRSWNTGELFF.

The chain carries TRBV4-1 and TRBJ1-4, with 7 nucleotides matching TRBD1. Germline CDR1 reads MGHRA; CDR2 reads YSYEKL. Losses at the gene ends were 6 bases for V and 0 bases for J; bases not matched to a gene: 1. The CDR3 loop spans 14 amino acids. The CDR3 is CASRRGPTNEKLFF. Written as DNA, the CDR3 is TGCGCCAGCAGAAGGGGGCCAACTAATGAAAAACTGTTTTTT.

This chain connects TRBV7-3 to TRBJ1-1, with a possible D match to TRBD1 (5 bases). The CDR3 contains 11 residues. Germline V gene sequence: CDR1 SGHTA, CDR2 FQGTGA. V was trimmed by 5 bases and J by 10 bases, leaving 11 bases between them. Written as DNA, the CDR3 is TGTGCCAGCAGCGGCGTGGGGGTAGCTTTCTTT. Protein product: CASSGVGVAFF. The full variable domain, completed using reference TRBV7-3 and TRBJ1-1, is GAGVSQTPSNKVTEKGKYVELRCDPISGHTALYWYRQSLGQGPEFLIYFQGTGAADDSGLPNDRFFAVRPEGSVSTLKIQRTERGDSAVYLCASSGVGVAFFGQGTRLTVV.

The genes are TRBV2 and TRBJ1-4; D not resolved. Germline CDR1 reads SNHLY; CDR2 reads FYNNEI. The ends were cut back, 4 bases at V and 1 base at J, with 4 bases in the middle. This CDR3 is 13 amino acids long. DNA of the CDR3: TGTGCCAGCAGTGTGAGAACTAATGAAAAACTGTTTTTT. This encodes CASSVRTNEKLFF.

The chain joins TRBV2 to TRBJ2-1; 11 bases map to TRBD2. Germline CDR1 and CDR2: SNHLY and FYNNEI. CDR3 length equals 16 residues. With 6 bases clipped from V and 4 bases from J, the junction kept 8 bases outside the gene matches. Written as DNA, the CDR3 is TGTGCCAGCAGGAAGCTGACTAGCGGGGTATACAATGAGCAGTTCTTC. Amino acids: CASRKLTSGVYNEQFF.

The chain is built from TRBV6-1 and TRBJ2-5; 7 nucleotides match TRBD1. There are 13 residues in the CDR3. Trimming removed 4 bases from V and 7 bases from J; junction bases left unmatched: 6. Germline loops: CDR1 MNHNS, CDR2 SASEGT. The CDR3, as DNA: TGTGCCAGCAGTGTCGGGACAGAAAGGACCCAGTACTTC. It yields the protein CASSVGTERTQYF.

V usage is TRBV15 and J usage is TRBJ1-1; D possibly corresponds to TRBD1 (6 bases). Germline lookup yields CDR1 LNHNV and CDR2 YYDKDF (reference sequence). V lost 5 bases, J lost 0 bases, and 7 bases lay in between. The CDR3 runs to 13 residues. The CDR3 nucleotides read TGTGCCACCAGCGGGGGCATGAACACTGAAGCTTTCTTT. This translates into CATSGGMNTEAFF.

This clone was detected only once. This sequence may be a read error, since a much larger clone differs from it by one base. The chain combines TRBV5-4 with TRBJ2-7, with TRBD1 matching over 8 bases. The CDR3 is made up of 13 amino acids. V shed 3 bases and J 2 bases; nucleotides not matched to a gene: 1. The germline V gene encodes CDR1 SGHNT and CDR2 YYREEE (reference sequence). The CDR3 sequence is CASSWGQAYEQYF. DNA of the CDR3: TGTGCCAGCAGCTGGGGACAGGCCTACGAGCAGTACTTC.

This clone was seen a single time. Only one base separates this from a far larger clonotype, so it likely reflects a read error. This chain links TRBV7-8 with TRBJ2-5; D is undetermined. CDR3 length equals 12 residues. Per the germline V gene, CDR1 is SGHVS and CDR2 is FQNEAQ. Trimming removed 4 bases from V and 0 bases from J, with 3 bases in between. CDR3 nucleotides: TGTGCCAGCAGCTCGTACCAAGAGACCCAGTACTTC. It encodes CASSSYQETQYF.

V usage is TRBV5-4 and J usage is TRBJ2-7, with TRBD1 matching over 9 bases. J lost 4 bases, V lost 3 bases, and 8 bases had no gene match. CDR1 SGHNT and CDR2 YYREEE come from the germline V gene (reference sequence). The CDR3 has 15 residues. The CDR3 coding sequence is TGTGCCAGCAGCTCCCTTTACAGGGGGCGGTACGAGCAGTACTTC. Translation gives CASSSLYRGRYEQYF.

This sequence joins TRBV5-4 and TRBJ2-1; TRBD1 aligns across 7 bases. This CDR3 comprises 14 residues. Germline V lookup: CDR1 SGHNT, CDR2 YYREEE (reference sequence). Germline trimming cut 4 bases from V and 4 bases from J; bases unmatched to any gene: 5. The CDR3 loop is CASSLDRQYNEQFF. The CDR3 nucleotides read TGTGCCAGCAGCCTGGACAGGCAATACAATGAGCAGTTCTTC.

In DNA form, the CDR3 reads TGTGCCAGCAGTGAAAAGGGGCGCTTCGGGGCCAACGTCCTGACTTTC. It is translated as CASSEKGRFGANVLTF. This chain uses TRBV2 with TRBJ2-6; weak D call: TRBD1 (5 bases). V gave up 2 bases and J gave up 4 bases, with 12 bases separating them. This CDR3 is built from 16 residues. The V gene's germline CDR1 is SNHLY and CDR2 FYNNEI.

The chain carries TRBV5-4 and TRBJ2-7, with D unclear. Looked up from germline, CDR1 is SGHNT and CDR2 is YYREEE (reference sequence). The CDR3 spans 13 residues. The germline V and J ends were trimmed by 0 bases and 4 bases, with 8 bases remaining between them. DNA of the CDR3: TGTGCCAGCAGCTTGGGGCCGGATTACGAGCAGTACTTC. This sequence encodes CASSLGPDYEQYF.

Note on this clone: This may stem from a read error, because a much larger clone lies one nucleotide away. Other DNA sequences in this sample translate to the same CDR3. This rearrangement joins TRBV29-1 to TRBJ1-1, with D unclear. CDR3 length: 13 amino acids. Germline CDR1 SQVTM, CDR2 ANQGSEA. Trimming took 7 bases from V and 1 from J, leaving 13 bases between them. This CDR3 is CSGRLRGNTEAFF. The CDR3 DNA follows: TGCAGCGGTCGACTCCGGGGGAACACTGAAGCTTTCTTT.

This clone came up once. The V gene is TRBV7-2, the J gene TRBJ2-7, with TRBD1 as a possible D gene (7 bases). The V gene's germline CDR1 is SGHTA and CDR2 FQGNSA. The CDR3 has 14 amino acids. Trimming left V 5 bases short and J 6 bases short, with 17 bases between. The CDR3 region has the DNA TGTGCCAGCAGCATAAAAAGACAGGGAGGCGAGCAGTACTTC. This gives the protein CASSIKRQGGEQYF.

J is TRBJ1-2 and V is TRBV18; D is undetermined. The V gene's germline CDR1 is KGHSH and CDR2 LQKENI. CDR3 length equals 13 residues. Trimming stripped 5 bases from V and 2 bases from J, with 9 bases between. The CDR3 sequence is CASSEAQNYGYTF. Written as DNA, the CDR3 is TGTGCCAGCTCAGAAGCGCAAAACTATGGCTACACCTTC.

As regards this clone: One end of the junction varies from germline; a read error may be responsible. The chain uses TRBV28 and TRBJ2-5; a weak D match, TRBD2 (7 bases). From germline, CDR1 is MDHEN and CDR2 SYDVKM. CDR3 length equals 16 residues. As DNA, the CDR3 is TGTGCCAGCAGTCCCAGTGGAGGTCCGGGGGGCGAGACCAAGTACTTC. This gives the protein CASSPSGGPGGETKYF.